Below, 30 T cell receptor beta chains from the same sample are listed, as sequenced in a study of cytomegalovirus exposure and HLA in healthy donors. A multiplex PCR was run with 60 Vbeta primers and 13 Jbeta primers. Clones were sequenced by immunoSEQ multiplex PCR, and TCRdb holds only the in-frame ones, with some missing. The sample carries about 86,000 clones, approximately 70% recorded once. Material: PBMCs. These receptor sequences come from a man in his sixties in good health and CMV-seronegative.

A few counts support this clone. The chain combines TRBV28 with TRBJ1-5, with TRBD1 as a possible D gene (5 bases). Trimming shortened V by 9 bases and J by 2 bases, and 17 bases separated the two germline ends. The CDR3 has 15 residues. CDR1 is MDHEN, CDR2 SYDVKM, per germline. The CDR3 loop is CASTPGEGGNQPQHF. In DNA, the CDR3 is TGTGCCAGTACCCCGGGGGAGGGCGGCAATCAGCCCCAGCATTTT.

The V gene is TRBV30, the J gene TRBJ1-4, with a possible D match to TRBD1 (6 bases). Germline CDR1 is GTSNPN and CDR2 is SVGIG (reference sequence). The CDR3 has 13 residues. V gave up 8 bases and J gave up 6 bases, with 16 bases separating them. The CDR3 is CAGTDRTHEKLFF. Here the CDR3 DNA reads TGTGCCGGCACCGACAGGACACATGAAAAACTGTTTTTT. The full variable domain, its missing parts supplied by reference TRBV30 and TRBJ1-4, is SQTIHQWPATLVQPVGSPLSLECTVEGTSNPNLYWYRQAAGRGLQLLFYSVGIGQISSEVPQNLSASRPQDRQFILSSKKLLLSDSGFYLCAGTDRTHEKLFFGSGTQLSVL.

This rearrangement joins TRBV15 to TRBJ2-5; TRBD2 matches at 7 bases. The germline CDR1 and CDR2 sequences are LNHNV and YYDKDF (reference sequence). The V gene end was trimmed by 6 bases and the J gene end by 0 bases; junction bases not matched to a gene: 4. The CDR3 runs to 14 residues. The CDR3 DNA reads as TGTGCCACCAGACGCCGGGGGGACCAAGAGACCCAGTACTTC. This encodes CATRRRGDQETQYF.

This clone appeared a few times. The chain is built from TRBV2 and TRBJ1-5, with 9 bases fitting TRBD1. V shed 3 bases and J 6 bases; nucleotides not matched to a gene: 9. Germline V CDR1 and CDR2: SNHLY, FYNNEI. The CDR3 contains 16 residues. CDR3 region: CASSEWGQGGSQPQHF. CDR3 DNA: TGTGCCAGCAGTGAGTGGGGACAGGGAGGTTCTCAGCCCCAGCATTTT.

The chain couples TRBV11-2 to TRBJ2-1, with TRBD2 as a possible D gene (5 bases). CDR1 is SGHAT, CDR2 FQNNGV, per germline. The V and J ends lost 2 bases and 0 bases respectively, with 8 bases between them. The CDR3 runs 15 residues. This CDR3 is CASSLKTTSYNEQFF. Written as DNA, the CDR3 is TGTGCCAGCAGCTTAAAGACTACCTCCTACAATGAGCAGTTCTTC.

The rearrangement joins TRBV5-3 to TRBJ1-3; D gene ambiguous. TRBV5-3 is known as an ORF, though its function is uncertain. V dropped 5 bases and J dropped 10 bases, with 4 bases sitting between them. This CDR3 spans 9 amino acids. The CDR3 nucleotides read TGTGCCAGAAGGGAGACCATATATTTT. Protein product: CARRETIYF.

This clone was detected a few times. This chain connects TRBV4-1 to TRBJ1-4, with TRBD1 matching over 12 bases. Germline V lookup: CDR1 MGHRA, CDR2 YSYEKL. The CDR3 loop spans 16 amino acids. V dropped 0 bases and J dropped 8; count of bases not matched to a gene: 4. The CDR3 is CASSQEPGTGGEKLFF. The CDR3 region has the DNA TGCGCCAGCAGCCAAGAGCCCGGGACAGGGGGCGAAAAACTGTTTTTT.

The chain carries TRBV4-3 and TRBJ1-4, with 7 bases identical to TRBD1. Germline values: CDR1 LGHNA, CDR2 YSLEER. J was trimmed by 11 bases and V by 0 bases; bases with no gene match: 6. There are 14 residues in the CDR3. This CDR3 is CASSQDTGVEKLFF. CDR3 DNA sequence: TGCGCCAGCAGCCAAGATACAGGGGTAGAGAAACTGTTTTTT.

V usage is TRBV7-2 and J usage is TRBJ1-2; 7 bases match TRBD1. This CDR3 contains 14 residues. Germline V gives CDR1 SGHTA, CDR2 FQGNSA. After removal of 5 bases from V and 4 bases from J, the junction contained 7 bases not matched to a gene. The CDR3 DNA is TGTGCCAGCAGCCTCCCGACAGGGATCTATGGCTACACCTTC. Translation gives CASSLPTGIYGYTF.

The V and J genes are TRBV27 and TRBJ1-1, with a weak D call TRBD1 (6 bases). With 2 bases removed from V and 4 bases from J, the gap between germline ends came to 17 bases. The germline V gene encodes CDR1 MNHEY and CDR2 SMNVEV (reference sequence). This CDR3 region has 16 residues. The CDR3 spells CASSLRTGGLGTEAFF. CDR3 in DNA: TGTGCCAGCAGTTTACGGACGGGGGGGCTCGGCACTGAAGCTTTCTTT.

This chain joins TRBV7-2 and TRBJ2-1; D may be TRBD1 (6 bases). There are 15 residues in the CDR3. The V gene lost 8 bases and the J gene lost 5 bases, with 19 bases spanning the gap. Germline CDR1 reads SGHTA; CDR2 reads FQGNSA. CDR3: CASSLGAGSHNEQFF. CDR3 sequence (DNA): TGTGCCAGCTCCCTGGGGGCAGGATCCCACAATGAGCAGTTCTTC. The variable domain in full, with the rest retrieved from reference TRBV7-2 and TRBJ2-1, is GAGVSQSPSNKVTEKGKDVELRCDPISGHTALYWYRQSLGQGLEFLIYFQGNSAPDKSGLPSDRFSAERTGGSVSTLTIQRTQQEDSAVYLCASSLGAGSHNEQFFGPGTRLTVL.

This clone has more than one count but fewer than ten. The V call is TRBV28, the J call TRBJ1-5, with unresolved D. The CDR3 consists of 13 residues. The germline V gene has CDR1 MDHEN and CDR2 SYDVKM. The germline V and J ends were trimmed by 7 bases and 0 bases, with 7 bases remaining between them. The CDR3 coding sequence is TGTGCCAGCATCGAGGTTAGCAATCAGCCCCAGCATTTT. This sequence encodes CASIEVSNQPQHF.

This clone was recorded once. The chain recombines TRBV11-2 with TRBJ1-5; perhaps TRBD1 as D (5 bases). Germline CDR1 SGHAT, CDR2 FQNNGV. V lost 3 bases, J lost 4 bases, and 13 bases lay in between. The CDR3 is 15 amino acids. DNA of the CDR3: TGTGCCAGCAGCTTTATGGGGGGGACGAATCAGCCCCAGCATTTT. This encodes CASSFMGGTNQPQHF.

This chain uses TRBV6-5 with TRBJ1-2; 7 bases agree with TRBD1. The CDR3 totals 12 residues. V dropped 6 bases and J dropped 8; count of bases not matched to a gene: 6. Germline CDR1 is MNHEY and CDR2 is SVGAGI. The CDR3 sequence is CASRTNRGGYTF. The CDR3 DNA reads TGTGCCAGCAGAACCAACAGGGGCGGCTACACCTTC.

This clone appeared a single time. V is TRBV7-8 and J is TRBJ2-7; D uncertain. V was trimmed by 1 base and J by 3 bases, leaving 4 bases between them. CDR1 is SGHVS, CDR2 FQNEAQ, per germline. The CDR3 totals 12 residues. CDR3 amino acids: CASSLVSYEQYF. The CDR3 DNA follows: TGTGCCAGCAGCTTAGTCAGCTACGAGCAGTACTTC.

The V and J genes are TRBV9 and TRBJ2-1, with D possibly being TRBD1 (6 bases). CDR1 is SGDLS and CDR2 is YYNGEE in the germline V gene. Trimming took off 4 bases at V and 3 bases at J, with 14 bases between the two ends. This CDR3 contains 15 residues. CDR3 residues: CASSPPGTNYNEQFF. The CDR3 DNA reads TGTGCCAGCAGCCCCCCCGGGACAAACTACAATGAGCAGTTCTTC.

The chain employs TRBV7-8 and TRBJ2-3; 10 bases fit TRBD1. V lost 5 bases, J lost 5 bases, and 13 bases stayed unmatched. Germline CDR1 is SGHVS and CDR2 is FQNEAQ. This CDR3 is built from 17 residues. CDR3 coding DNA: TGTGCCAGCAGCATTGGTGGAGGGACAGGGGCTGAAGATACGCAGTATTTT. Amino acids: CASSIGGGTGAEDTQYF.

This chain joins TRBV7-2 and TRBJ1-6, with 9 bases identical to TRBD1. Germline V gene sequence: CDR1 SGHTA, CDR2 FQGNSA. This CDR3 has 15 residues. V lost 3 bases to trimming and J lost 10 bases; unmatched junction nucleotides: 7. As DNA, the CDR3 is TGTGCCAGCAGCTTGACCGGGACAGGGCACTCACCCCTCCACTTT. Its translation is CASSLTGTGHSPLHF. Full variable domain (remainder filled in from reference TRBV7-2 and TRBJ1-6): GAGVSQSPSNKVTEKGKDVELRCDPISGHTALYWYRQSLGQGLEFLIYFQGNSAPDKSGLPSDRFSAERTGGSVSTLTIQRTQQEDSAVYLCASSLTGTGHSPLHFGNGTRLTVT.

The rearrangement joins TRBV6-1 to TRBJ2-2; D remains unclear. V lost 0 bases to trimming and J lost 4 bases, with 6 bases between them. The CDR3 has 14 residues. The germline CDR1 and CDR2 sequences are MNHNS and SASEGT. DNA of the CDR3: TGTGCCAGCAGTGAAGCGCGAGGCACCGGGGAGCTGTTTTTT. Its protein product is CASSEARGTGELFF.

This clone was seen more than once but under ten times. The gene calls are TRBV9 and TRBJ1-6; perhaps TRBD1 as D (6 bases). The CDR3 is made up of 15 amino acids. Germline CDR1 and CDR2: SGDLS and YYNGEE. The germline V and J ends were trimmed by 0 bases and 8 bases, with 12 bases remaining between them. The CDR3 nucleotides read TGTGCCAGCAGCGTAGATGAGGGGGTAGATTCACCCCTCCACTTT. The encoded protein is CASSVDEGVDSPLHF.

This clone appeared a few times. The chain joins TRBV10-2 to TRBJ1-5, with 8 bases fitting TRBD1. The CDR3 sequence is 14 residues long. V was pared by 2 bases and J by 4 bases, with 1 base of the junction left unmatched. Germline CDR1 is WSHSY and CDR2 is SAAADI. The CDR3 DNA sequence: TGCGCCAGCAGTGAGACAGGGGGGAATCAGCCCCAGCATTTT. This sequence encodes CASSETGGNQPQHF.

This chain joins TRBV4-3 and TRBJ2-3; TRBD2 matches 12 bases. Losses at the gene ends were 0 bases for V and 6 bases for J; bases not matched to a gene: 10. The CDR3 totals 18 residues. Germline V gene sequence: CDR1 LGHNA, CDR2 YSLEER. The DNA for the CDR3 is TGCGCCAGCAGCCAAGACTGGATGCTAGCGGGGGGGCGTGATACGCAGTATTTT. Protein: CASSQDWMLAGGRDTQYF.

The chain joins TRBV7-2 to TRBJ2-1; 8 bases match TRBD2. Looked up from germline, CDR1 is SGHTA and CDR2 is FQGNSA. The V segment lost 10 bases and the J segment 4 bases; nucleotides outside the gene matches: 15. This CDR3 is 16 amino acids long. This CDR3 reads CATTAGAGGSYNEQFF. The CDR3 DNA reads TGTGCCACCACTGCTGGGGCGGGGGGATCTTACAATGAGCAGTTCTTC.

The J gene is TRBJ2-3, the V gene TRBV9; 9 bases line up with TRBD2. The ends lost 4 bases at V and 2 bases at J; junction bases unmatched: 5. This CDR3 contains 15 residues. The V gene's germline CDR1 is SGDLS and CDR2 YYNGEE. CDR3 sequence (DNA): TGTGCCAGCAGCCAGGGACTAGCAGTCACAGATACGCAGTATTTT. This gives the protein CASSQGLAVTDTQYF.

The rearrangement uses TRBV6-5 and TRBJ2-1; TRBD2 aligns across 15 bases. V shed 2 bases, J shed 7 bases, and the junction held 3 bases outside the gene matches. In germline, CDR1 is MNHEY, CDR2 SVGAGI. This CDR3 region has 16 residues. The CDR3 DNA sequence: TGTGCCAGCAGTTACACCGGGACTAGCGGGGGGAATGAGCAGTTCTTC. Its protein product is CASSYTGTSGGNEQFF.

This clone was counted between two and nine times. The chain uses TRBV7-6 and TRBJ1-5, with a tentative D call TRBD1 (5 bases). The CDR3 sequence is 15 residues long. Trimming took off 2 bases at V and 0 bases at J, with 8 bases between the two ends. Germline CDR1 and CDR2: SGHVS and FNYEAQ. The CDR3 region is CASSLWGDSNQPQHF. In DNA form, the CDR3 reads TGTGCCAGCAGCTTATGGGGGGATAGCAATCAGCCCCAGCATTTT.

V and J are TRBV5-1 and TRBJ2-2; 7 bases map to TRBD2. In germline, CDR1 is SGHRS, CDR2 YFSETQ. This CDR3 contains 15 residues. Trimming at V came to 2 bases and at J to 0 bases, leaving 1 base not matched to a gene. CDR3 in amino acids: CASSFSGANTGELFF. DNA for the CDR3: TGCGCCAGCAGCTTCAGCGGGGCGAACACCGGGGAGCTGTTTTTT.

This clone was observed a handful of times. The chain joins TRBV10-3 to TRBJ2-7; D not resolved. V lost 0 bases to trimming and J lost 0 bases, with 9 bases between them. This CDR3 region has 15 residues. Germline assignment: CDR1 ENHRY and CDR2 SYGVKD. CDR3: CAISESNKSSYEQYF. In DNA form, the CDR3 reads TGTGCCATCAGTGAGTCGAACAAGTCCTCCTACGAGCAGTACTTC.

This clone was seen more than once but under ten times. The DNA of the CDR3 is TGTGCCAGCAGTTGGGCAGGGGGCCCCTACGAGCAGTACTTC. Its translation: CASSWAGGPYEQYF. J is TRBJ2-7 and V is TRBV27; 8 bases match TRBD1. The CDR3 contains 14 residues. The germline V gene has CDR1 MNHEY and CDR2 SMNVEV (reference sequence). After removal of 4 bases from V and 2 bases from J, the junction contained 4 bases not matched to a gene.

The V call is TRBV10-3, the J call TRBJ1-1; 11 bases align to TRBD1. Germline values: CDR1 ENHRY, CDR2 SYGVKD. J lost 6 bases, V lost 3 bases, and 6 bases had no gene match. This CDR3 has 15 amino acids. Written as DNA, the CDR3 is TGTGCCATCAGTGATGGACAGGGGGCGTTAGCTGAAGCTTTCTTT. Protein sequence: CAISDGQGALAEAFF.